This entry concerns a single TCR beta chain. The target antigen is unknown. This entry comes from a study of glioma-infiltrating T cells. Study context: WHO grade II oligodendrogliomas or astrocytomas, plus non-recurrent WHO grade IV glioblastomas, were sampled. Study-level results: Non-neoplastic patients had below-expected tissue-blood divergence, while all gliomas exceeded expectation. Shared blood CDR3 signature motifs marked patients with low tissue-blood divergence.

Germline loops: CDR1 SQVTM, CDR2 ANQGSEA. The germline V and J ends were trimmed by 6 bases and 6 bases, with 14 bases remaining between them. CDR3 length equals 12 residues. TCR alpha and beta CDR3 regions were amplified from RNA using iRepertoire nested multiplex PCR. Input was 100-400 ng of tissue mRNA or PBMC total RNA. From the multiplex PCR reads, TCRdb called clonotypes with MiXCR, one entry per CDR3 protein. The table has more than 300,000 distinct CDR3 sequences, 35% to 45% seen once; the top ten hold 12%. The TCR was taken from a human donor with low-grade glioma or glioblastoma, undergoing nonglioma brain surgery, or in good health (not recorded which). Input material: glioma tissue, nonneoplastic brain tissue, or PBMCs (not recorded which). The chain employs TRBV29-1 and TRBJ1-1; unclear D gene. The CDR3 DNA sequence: TGCAGCGTCGACCCGTATCGGGCTGAAGCTTTCTTT. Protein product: CSVDPYRAEAFF.